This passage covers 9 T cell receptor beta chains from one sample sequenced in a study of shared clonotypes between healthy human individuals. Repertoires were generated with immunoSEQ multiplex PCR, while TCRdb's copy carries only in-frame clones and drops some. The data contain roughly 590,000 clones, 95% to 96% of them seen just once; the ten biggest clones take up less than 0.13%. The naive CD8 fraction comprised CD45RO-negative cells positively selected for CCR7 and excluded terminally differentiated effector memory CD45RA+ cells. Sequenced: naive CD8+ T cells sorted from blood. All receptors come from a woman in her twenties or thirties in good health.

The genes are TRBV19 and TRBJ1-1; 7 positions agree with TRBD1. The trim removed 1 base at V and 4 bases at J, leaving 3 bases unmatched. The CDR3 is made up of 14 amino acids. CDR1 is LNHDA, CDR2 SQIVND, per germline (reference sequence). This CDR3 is CASSIGRGLTEAFF. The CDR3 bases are TGTGCCAGTAGTATAGGGAGGGGGCTCACTGAAGCTTTCTTT.

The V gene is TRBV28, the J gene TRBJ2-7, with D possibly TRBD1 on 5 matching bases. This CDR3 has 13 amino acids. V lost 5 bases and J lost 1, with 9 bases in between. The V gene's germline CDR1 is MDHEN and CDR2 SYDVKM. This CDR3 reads CASSARVSYEQYF. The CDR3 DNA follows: TGTGCCAGCAGTGCCAGGGTTTCCTACGAGCAGTACTTC.

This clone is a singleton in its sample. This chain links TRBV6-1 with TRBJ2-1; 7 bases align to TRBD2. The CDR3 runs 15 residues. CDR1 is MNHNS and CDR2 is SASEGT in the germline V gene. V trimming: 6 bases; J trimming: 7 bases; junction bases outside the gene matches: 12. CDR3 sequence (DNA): TGTGCCAGCAGCCCTAGCGGAGCCGAGAGGAATGAGCAGTTCTTC. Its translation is CASSPSGAERNEQFF.

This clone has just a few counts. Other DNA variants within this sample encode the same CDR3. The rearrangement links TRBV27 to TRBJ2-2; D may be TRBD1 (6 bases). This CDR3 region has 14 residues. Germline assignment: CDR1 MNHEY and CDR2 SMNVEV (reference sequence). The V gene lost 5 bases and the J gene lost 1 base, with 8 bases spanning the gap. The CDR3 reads CASSPGQNTGELFF. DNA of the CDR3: TGTGCCAGCAGTCCGGGACAGAACACCGGGGAGCTGTTTTTT.

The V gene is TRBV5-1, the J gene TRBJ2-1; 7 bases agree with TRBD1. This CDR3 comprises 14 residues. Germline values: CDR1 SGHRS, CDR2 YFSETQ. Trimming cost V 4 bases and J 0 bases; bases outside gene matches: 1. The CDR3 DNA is TGCGCCAGCAGCGGGGACAGCTCCTACAATGAGCAGTTCTTC. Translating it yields CASSGDSSYNEQFF.

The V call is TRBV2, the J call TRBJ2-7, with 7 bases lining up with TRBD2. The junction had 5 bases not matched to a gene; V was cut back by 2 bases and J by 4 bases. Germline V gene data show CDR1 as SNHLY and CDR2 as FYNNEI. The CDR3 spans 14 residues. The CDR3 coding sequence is TGTGCCAGCAGTGAAACACTAGCGCGGTACGAGCAGTACTTC. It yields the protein CASSETLARYEQYF.

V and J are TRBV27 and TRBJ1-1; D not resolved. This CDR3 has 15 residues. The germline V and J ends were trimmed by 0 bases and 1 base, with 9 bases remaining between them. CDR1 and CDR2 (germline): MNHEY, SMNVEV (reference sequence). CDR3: CASSLSTNRNTEAFF. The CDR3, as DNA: TGTGCCAGCAGTTTATCGACGAATAGGAACACTGAAGCTTTCTTT.

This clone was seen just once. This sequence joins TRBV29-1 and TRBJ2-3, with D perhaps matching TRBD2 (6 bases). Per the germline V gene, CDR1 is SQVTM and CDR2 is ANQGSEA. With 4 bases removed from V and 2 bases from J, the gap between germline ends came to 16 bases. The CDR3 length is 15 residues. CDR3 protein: CSVGFLRDLTDTQYF. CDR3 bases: TGCAGCGTTGGATTTCTGCGGGACCTCACAGATACGCAGTATTTT.

The CDR3 region has the DNA TGTGCCAGCAGCTTGAGGGGGTCGGGACACTATGGCTACACCTTC. Its protein is CASSLRGSGHYGYTF. V is TRBV5-4 and J is TRBJ1-2; TRBD1 is a possible D gene (6 bases). CDR3 length: 15 residues. With 1 base removed from V and 3 bases from J, the gap between germline ends came to 13 bases. Germline CDR1 is SGHNT and CDR2 is YYREEE (reference sequence).